This T cell receptor (beta chain) was sequenced during a study of T cell repertoires in cytomegalovirus infection. In TCRdb, the reads were re-called with MiXCR into one record per CDR3 protein. The sample lists hundreds of thousands of distinct CDR3 sequences, roughly 30% occurring once. In the case of this clonotype: What it recognizes is unknown.

This CDR3 contains 16 residues. The V and J ends lost 5 bases and 0 bases respectively, with 15 bases between them. Study-level findings and limits: HLA-C-restricted CMV-specific TCR beta clonotypes were dominant in the ex vivo response.

Sequenced material: PBMCs. The V call is TRBV12-3 or TRBV12-4, the J call TRBJ2-3, with no clear D. The receptor was isolated from a human donor in good health (CMV status not recorded). Some clones in this sample may be carry-over from other donors' samples. CDR3 protein: CASSPARVTSTDTQYF. The CDR3 DNA reads as TGTGCCAGCAGTCCTGCCCGGGTAACTAGCACAGATACGCAGTATTTT.